The table lists the clone carrying this T cell receptor beta chain with a few counts. Antigen unknown. TCRdb itself ran the 5' RACE reads through MiXCR, one entry per CDR3 protein. The data contain about 300,000 distinct CDR3 sequences, approximately 8% of them singletons. The data derive from a study of T cells after yellow fever vaccination. Study-level points and caveats: Post-booster repertoires contained most primary-vaccination clones again (around 97% CD4, 85% to 90% CD8).

The CDR3 contains 14 residues. Trimming shortened V by 2 bases and J by 3 bases, and 9 bases separated the two germline ends. The germline CDR1 and CDR2 sequences are SGHRS and YFSETQ. Here the sequenced sample was CD4+ T cells sorted from PBMCs, taken 5 days after the yellow fever booster vaccination. This chain joins TRBV5-1 and TRBJ2-1, with D perhaps matching TRBD1 (6 bases). The clonotype comes from a man younger than 35 who received the YFV17D yellow fever vaccine. As DNA, the CDR3 is TGCGCCAGCAGCTTCGGGGACAACTACAATGAGCAGTTCTTC. Protein product: CASSFGDNYNEQFF.